A selection of T cell receptor beta chains follows, all from one sample in a study of Ad26.COV2.S vaccination and SARS-CoV-2 variants. Here immunoSEQ multiplex PCR was the method, and the copy in TCRdb shows in-frame clones only, minus some. Here the sample spans roughly 510,000 clones, around 88% being singletons. The material was peripheral blood, obtained in a trial of Ad26.COV2.S vaccine versus placebo. These receptor sequences come from a person between 18 and 60 years old who received the Ad26.COV2.S COVID-19 vaccine or a placebo. CDR3s include the opening cysteine and the closing phenylalanine or tryptophan. Each record gives: CDR3 protein, CDR3 DNA, J gene, clone size, V gene, D gene. The D gene is left open where the match is weak. A row's size may be missing; if present it is once, few, many or a size class.

CASSEQLGNTIYF | TGTGCCAGCAGCGAGCAGTTGGGAAACACCATATATTTT | TRBJ1-3 | NA | TRBV9 | NA
CASSRDSLGNQPQHF | TGTGCCAGCAGCCGCGACTCCCTAGGCAATCAGCCCCAGCATTTT | TRBJ1-5 | NA | TRBV11-2 | NA
CASSLVGTRGIPYEQYF | TGTGCCAGCAGCTTAGTAGGGACTAGGGGGATTCCCTACGAGCAGTACTTC | TRBJ2-7 | NA | TRBV7-2 | TRBD2
CASSSTSYEQYF | TGTGCCAGCAGCTCTACTAGCTACGAGCAGTACTTC | TRBJ2-7 | once | TRBV7-2 | NA
CASSEARGRPNTEAFF | TGTGCCAGCAGTGAAGCGCGTGGCAGGCCGAACACTGAAGCTTTCTTT | TRBJ1-1 | NA | TRBV2 | NA
CASSQTGTVALSEQYF | TGTGCCAGCAGTCAAACCGGGACAGTCGCCCTCTCGGAGCAGTACTTC | TRBJ2-7 | NA | TRBV27 | TRBD1
CASSLGLLLSTDTQYF | TGTGCCAGCAGCTTAGGGCTTCTCCTTAGCACAGATACGCAGTATTTT | TRBJ2-3 | NA | TRBV7-9 | NA
CASSVERRTDTQYF | TGTGCCAGCAGCGTTGAGCGGCGCACAGATACGCAGTATTTT | TRBJ2-3 | NA | TRBV9 | NA
CAWSPGLAGVWEQFF | TGTGCCTGGAGTCCCGGACTAGCGGGAGTCTGGGAGCAGTTCTTC | TRBJ2-1 | NA | TRBV30 | TRBD2
CASSPRTSGRASGYNEQFF | TGTGCCAGCAGCCCAAGGACTAGCGGGAGGGCGTCAGGGTACAATGAGCAGTTCTTC | TRBJ2-1 | NA | TRBV9 | TRBD2
CASQTSRVEKLFF | TGTGCCAGCCAGACTTCACGGGTGGAAAAACTGTTTTTT | TRBJ1-4 | NA | TRBV28 | NA
CASSSGGLAGVSGELFF | TGCGCCAGCAGCTCCGGGGGACTAGCGGGAGTATCGGGGGAGCTGTTTTTT | TRBJ2-2 | NA | TRBV5-1 | TRBD2
CASSSTGREQYF | TGTGCCAGCAGTTCGACAGGGCGGGAGCAGTACTTC | TRBJ2-7 | NA | TRBV6-5 | TRBD1
CASSISGANVLTF | TGTGCCAGCAGTATCTCTGGGGCCAACGTCCTGACTTTC | TRBJ2-6 | NA | TRBV12-3/TRBV12-4 | NA
CASSFSGVGYNEQFF | TGTGCCAGCAGTTTTTCGGGGGTAGGGTACAATGAGCAGTTCTTC | TRBJ2-1 | NA | TRBV28 | NA
CASRKGGEGYTF | TGTGCCAGCAGGAAGGGTGGCGAAGGCTACACCTTC | TRBJ1-2 | NA | TRBV6-5 | NA
CASSSDRTGEQYF | TGTGCCAGCAGTAGTGACAGGACGGGCGAGCAGTACTTC | TRBJ2-7 | once | TRBV6-6 | NA
CASEAGGGTDTQYF | TGCGCCAGCGAAGCGGGAGGAGGGACAGATACGCAGTATTTT | TRBJ2-3 | NA | TRBV5-1 | TRBD2
CASSYLNRGPHYGYTF | TGTGCCAGCAGTTACTTAAACAGGGGGCCCCACTATGGCTACACCTTC | TRBJ1-2 | NA | TRBV6-6 | TRBD1
CASSPYPSTDTQYF | TGTGCCAGCTCACCCTATCCCAGCACAGATACGCAGTATTTT | TRBJ2-3 | NA | TRBV18 | NA
CASSLDRPRTGELFF | TGTGCCAGCAGCTTGGACCGCCCGCGCACCGGGGAGCTGTTTTTT | TRBJ2-2 | once | TRBV5-4 | NA
CASGYRSNTEAFF | TGTGCCAGTGGATACAGGAGTAACACTGAAGCTTTCTTT | TRBJ1-1 | few | TRBV2 | NA
CASSSQTGSVFVETQYF | TGTGCCAGCAGTTCCCAGACAGGGAGTGTCTTTGTAGAGACCCAGTACTTC | TRBJ2-5 | NA | TRBV28 | TRBD1
CASSYRANTEAFF | TGTGCCAGCAGTTACCGGGCGAACACTGAAGCTTTCTTT | TRBJ1-1 | NA | TRBV6-5 | NA
CAWRRGNTIYF | TGTGCCTGGAGGCGCGGAAACACCATATATTTT | TRBJ1-3 | NA | TRBV30 | NA
CASSPGQGRLTGELFF | TGCGCCAGCAGCCCAGGACAGGGGAGATTAACCGGGGAGCTGTTTTTT | TRBJ2-2 | NA | TRBV5-1 | TRBD1
CASSLADSPTSGISGANVLTF | TGCGCCAGCAGCTTGGCCGATTCGCCGACTAGCGGGATCTCTGGGGCCAACGTCCTGACTTTC | TRBJ2-6 | NA | TRBV5-1 | TRBD2
CASSPPGTGPGYTF | TGTGCCAGCTCACCACCAGGGACAGGGCCTGGCTACACCTTC | TRBJ1-2 | NA | TRBV18 | TRBD1
CAWSVVRTSGNRKETQYF | TGTGCCTGGAGTGTGGTAAGGACTAGCGGCAACCGAAAGGAGACCCAGTACTTC | TRBJ2-5 | NA | TRBV30 | TRBD2
CASSQDPTGGPQETQYF | TGCGCCAGCAGCCAAGATCCGACAGGGGGCCCTCAAGAGACCCAGTACTTC | TRBJ2-5 | NA | TRBV4-3 | TRBD1
CASSSEPGLGYHEQFF | TGTGCCAGCAGCTCCGAGCCGGGACTAGGGTACCATGAGCAGTTCTTC | TRBJ2-1 | NA | TRBV11-1 | TRBD2
CAWSPLAVGTDTQYF | TGTGCCTGGAGTCCACTAGCGGTCGGAACAGATACGCAGTATTTT | TRBJ2-3 | NA | TRBV30 | TRBD2
CASSEVSLAGGQETQYF | TGTGCCAGCAGCGAAGTTAGTCTAGCGGGAGGTCAAGAGACCCAGTACTTC | TRBJ2-5 | NA | TRBV7-3 | TRBD2